This paragraph covers one TCR beta chain sequence. Its recognized antigen is unknown. No base-level quality is on record; no much larger clone is a single base apart. The data are from a study of vaccination and CD4 T cells after COVID-19 (dated by TCRdb to 2021 to 2024). In the study overall: SARS-CoV-2 positivity had been established in the convalescent patients by nasal swab PCR, and mild disease was recorded in roughly 9 of these patients and severe disease in one. The spike-specific CD4+ TCR repertoire was compared before and after mRNA vaccination in approximately 9 COVID-19 convalescent patients and a handful of infection-naive healthy vaccine recipients. Post-COVID blood samples from convalescent patients were collected a median of around 100 days after diagnosis, with a range of about 30 to 170 days. Six males and four females were included in the convalescent cohort, with two Hispanic individuals, seven Caucasians, two Asians and one multiracial person represented. The cultures were stimulated with overlapping spike peptide pools from SARS-CoV-2 and from the common cold coronaviruses HCoV-NL63, HCoV-OC43 and HCoV-229E. Two doses of either the Pfizer-BioNTech BNT162b2 vaccine (n=8) or the Moderna mRNA-1273 vaccine (n=2) were administered to participants. Post-vaccine blood samples were collected a median of approximately 72 days after the second vaccine dose, ranging from about 13 to 250 days. Control cultures used a CEFX viral epitope pool as positive control, an HIV-1 Nef peptide pool as negative control, or no peptide.

Trimming accounts for 4 bases at V and 0 bases at J, while the number of junction bases matched to no gene is 5. The cysteine opens and the phenylalanine closes a CDR3 of 18 amino acids. Kept here is only the CDR3 DNA, which spans 54 bases and is read in frame from base 1. The germline V gene encodes CDR1 ENHRY and CDR2 SYGVKD. Per the publication, the treatment or condition label means: approximately 10-day PBMC culture with coronavirus spike peptide pools or control peptides (ViraFEST assay). The study used the ViraFEST assay, which expanded antigen-specific T cells with peptide pools and then identified expanded clonotypes by TCR sequencing. The convalescent patients' positive SARS-CoV-2 PCR tests were from March to December 2020, which was before the Alpha, Beta and Delta variants emerged in the United States. Fewer than 2.5 million PBMCs per well were cultured in IMDM with roughly 5% human AB serum and 8.5 to 10 IU/ml IL-2, plus 10 ug/ml peptide pools. Half of the culture medium was replaced with fresh IL-2-containing medium on days 3 and 7. After 9 to 10 days of culture, CD4+ T cells were isolated by negative selection using the EasySep CD4+ T cell isolation kit. PBMCs were separated from whole blood using Ficoll-Paque Plus gradient centrifugation and then either used fresh or cryopreserved at -140C. Each culture condition was generally run in triplicate wells.

Beyond this particular receptor, the publication reports: In convalescent patients, a median around 90% of post-vaccine SARS-CoV-2-reactive clones were detected only after vaccination, suggesting vaccine-specific priming. Although the median number of SARS-CoV-2-reactive clonotypes went up from 21 after infection to approximately 40 after vaccination, the increase was not significant. Of the vaccine-specific clones found in convalescent patients, nearly all (304 of 307) were mono-reactive for SARS-CoV-2 spike instead of being cross-reactive with common cold coronaviruses. Relatively few convalescent patients were included in the study, and early timepoints after natural infection were not analyzed.

Libraries were prepared through PCR. TCR sequencing of DNA from cultured CD4+ T cells used the Oncomine TCR Beta short-read assay at the Johns Hopkins FTIC core. Genomic DNA was extracted from the cultured CD4+ T cells with the QIAamp micro DNA kit. Oncomine TCR Beta libraries made from cultured CD4+ T cells were pooled using unique dual indexes and sequenced on an Illumina iSeq 100. The paper's data handling went like this. Non-productive sequences were removed, and CDR3s that did not start with C, did not end with F or W, or were shorter than 7 amino acids were discarded. Antigen-specific clonotypes were identified with the MANAFEST web application by comparing peptide-stimulated wells with reference and other culture wells. An FDR below 0.05, an odds ratio above 5, and a productive frequency above 0.1% in at least two of three replicate wells were required for clones to be considered positive. A clonotype was classed as cross-reactive if the clonotype showed significant expansion both in SARS-CoV-2 spike wells and in at least one common cold coronavirus spike condition. Using R version 3.6.1, CDR3 homology was evaluated through Levenshtein distances (stringdist) along with unrooted phylogenetic trees (ape). Through fastp at Q25 and MiXCR, TCRdb rebuilt clones from the public reads, retaining in-frame beta chains. For every CDR3 protein sequence, its rows merge into one entry that carries the most common genes and DNA. These V and J calls derive from TCRdb rather than the authors' analysis. For this sample there are roughly 16,000 distinct CDR3 sequences; about two fifths appear just once. The top ten clones comprise under 7.5% of the sample.

The sequences come from CD4+ T cells from blood, cultured in vitro, collected after SARS-CoV-2 vaccination. The chain is made from TRBV10-3 and TRBJ2-1; 14 bases in the junction line up with TRBD2. The origin of this receptor is a human donor who had recovered from COVID-19. For the CDR3, the sequence is CAISGYGTSGSSYNEQFF. The DNA sequence is given as TGTGCCATCAGTGGCTACGGGACTAGCGGGAGCTCCTACAATGAGCAGTTCTTC.